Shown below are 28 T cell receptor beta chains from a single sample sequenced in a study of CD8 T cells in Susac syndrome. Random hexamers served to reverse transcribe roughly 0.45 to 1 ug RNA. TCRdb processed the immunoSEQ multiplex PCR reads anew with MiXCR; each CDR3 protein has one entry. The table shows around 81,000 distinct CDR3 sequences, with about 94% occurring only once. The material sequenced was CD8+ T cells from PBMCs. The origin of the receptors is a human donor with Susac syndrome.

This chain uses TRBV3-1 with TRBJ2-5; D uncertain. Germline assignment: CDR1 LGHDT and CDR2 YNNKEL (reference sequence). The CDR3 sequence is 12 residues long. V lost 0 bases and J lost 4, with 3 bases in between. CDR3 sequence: CASSQDPETQYF. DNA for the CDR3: TGTGCCAGCAGCCAAGATCCAGAGACCCAGTACTTC.

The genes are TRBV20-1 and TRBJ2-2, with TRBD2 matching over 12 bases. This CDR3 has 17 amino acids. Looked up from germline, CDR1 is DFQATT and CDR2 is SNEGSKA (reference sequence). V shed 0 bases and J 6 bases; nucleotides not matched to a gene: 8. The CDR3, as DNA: TGCAGTGCTAGAGACCCAGGACTAGCGGGACCTCCCGGGGAGCTGTTTTTT. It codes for CSARDPGLAGPPGELFF.

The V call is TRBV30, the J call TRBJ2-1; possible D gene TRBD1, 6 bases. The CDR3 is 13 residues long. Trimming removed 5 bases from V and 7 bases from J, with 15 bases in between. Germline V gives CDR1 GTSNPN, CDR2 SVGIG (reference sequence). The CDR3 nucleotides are TGTGCCTGGTCGGCGGTGACAGGAAATGAGCAGTTCTTC. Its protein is CAWSAVTGNEQFF. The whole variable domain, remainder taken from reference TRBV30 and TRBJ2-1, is SQTIHQWPATLVQPVGSPLSLECTVEGTSNPNLYWYRQAAGRGLQLLFYSVGIGQISSEVPQNLSASRPQDRQFILSSKKLLLSDSGFYLCAWSAVTGNEQFFGPGTRLTVL.

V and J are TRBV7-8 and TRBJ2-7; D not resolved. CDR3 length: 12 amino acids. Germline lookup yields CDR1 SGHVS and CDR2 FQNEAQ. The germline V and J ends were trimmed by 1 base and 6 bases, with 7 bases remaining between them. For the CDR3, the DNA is TGTGCCAGCAGCTTAGTACTTCCCGAGCAGTACTTC. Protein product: CASSLVLPEQYF.

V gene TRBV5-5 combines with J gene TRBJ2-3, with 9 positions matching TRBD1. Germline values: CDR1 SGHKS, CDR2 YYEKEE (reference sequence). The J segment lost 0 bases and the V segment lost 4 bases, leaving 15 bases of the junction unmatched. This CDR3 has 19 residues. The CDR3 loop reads CASSTGQGWGFVSTDTQYF. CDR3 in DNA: TGTGCCAGCAGCACGGGACAGGGTTGGGGTTTTGTGAGCACAGATACGCAGTATTTT.

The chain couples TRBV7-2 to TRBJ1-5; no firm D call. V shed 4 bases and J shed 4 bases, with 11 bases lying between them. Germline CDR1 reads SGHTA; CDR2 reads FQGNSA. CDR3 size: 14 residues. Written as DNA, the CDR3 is TGTGCCAGCAGCTCCTACTTTATGAATCAGCCCCAGCATTTT. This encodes CASSSYFMNQPQHF.

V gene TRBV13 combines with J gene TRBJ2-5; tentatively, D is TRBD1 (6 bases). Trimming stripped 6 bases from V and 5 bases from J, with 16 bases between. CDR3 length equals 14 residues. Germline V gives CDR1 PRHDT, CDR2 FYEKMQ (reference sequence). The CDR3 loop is CASRSARGWETQYF. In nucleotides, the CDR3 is TGTGCCAGCAGATCAGCCAGGGGTTGGGAGACCCAGTACTTC.

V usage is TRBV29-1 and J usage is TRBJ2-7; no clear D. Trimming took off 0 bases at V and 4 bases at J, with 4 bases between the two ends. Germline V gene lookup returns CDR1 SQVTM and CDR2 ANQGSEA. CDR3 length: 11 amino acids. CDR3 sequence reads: CSVEDLYEQYF. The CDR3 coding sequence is TGCAGCGTTGAAGATCTGTACGAGCAGTACTTC.

CDR3 DNA: TGTGCCAGCAGTGAACTAGGGAACAGGGATGAAAAACTGTTTTTT. Translating it yields CASSELGNRDEKLFF. The rearrangement uses TRBV27 and TRBJ1-4; possibly TRBD1 for D (6 bases). The CDR3 contains 15 residues. Trimming took 5 bases from V and 6 from J, leaving 16 bases between them. The germline CDR1 and CDR2 sequences are MNHEY and SMNVEV (reference sequence).

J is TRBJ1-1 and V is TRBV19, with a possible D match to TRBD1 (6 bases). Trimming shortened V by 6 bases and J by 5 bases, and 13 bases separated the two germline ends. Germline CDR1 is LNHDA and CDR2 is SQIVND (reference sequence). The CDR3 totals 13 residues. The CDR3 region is CASRYRDSTEAFF. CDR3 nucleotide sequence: TGTGCCAGTAGGTACAGGGATAGTACTGAAGCTTTCTTT.

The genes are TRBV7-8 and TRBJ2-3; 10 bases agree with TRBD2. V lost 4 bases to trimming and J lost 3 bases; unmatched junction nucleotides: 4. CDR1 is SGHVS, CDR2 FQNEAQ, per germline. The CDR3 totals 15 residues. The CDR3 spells CASSSSSGGTDTQYF. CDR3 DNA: TGTGCCAGCAGCTCCTCTAGCGGGGGAACAGATACGCAGTATTTT.

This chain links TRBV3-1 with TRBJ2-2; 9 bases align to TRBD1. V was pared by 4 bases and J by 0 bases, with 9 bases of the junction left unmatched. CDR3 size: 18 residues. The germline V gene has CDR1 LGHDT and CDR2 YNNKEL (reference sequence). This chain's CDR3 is CASSPRTGVKPNTGELFF. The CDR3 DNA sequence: TGTGCCAGCAGCCCAAGGACAGGGGTTAAGCCGAACACCGGGGAGCTGTTTTTT.

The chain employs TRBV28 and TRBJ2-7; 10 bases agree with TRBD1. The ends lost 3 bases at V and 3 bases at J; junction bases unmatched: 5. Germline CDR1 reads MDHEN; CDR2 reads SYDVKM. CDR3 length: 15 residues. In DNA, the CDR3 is TGTGCCAGCAGTTTTTGGACAGGGGGGATCTACGAGCAGTACTTC. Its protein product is CASSFWTGGIYEQYF.

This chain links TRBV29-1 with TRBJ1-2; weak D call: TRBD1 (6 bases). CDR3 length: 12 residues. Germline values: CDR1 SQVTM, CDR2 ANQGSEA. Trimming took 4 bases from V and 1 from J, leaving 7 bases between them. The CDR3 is CSVGDNNYGYTF. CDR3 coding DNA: TGCAGCGTTGGGGACAATAACTATGGCTACACCTTC.

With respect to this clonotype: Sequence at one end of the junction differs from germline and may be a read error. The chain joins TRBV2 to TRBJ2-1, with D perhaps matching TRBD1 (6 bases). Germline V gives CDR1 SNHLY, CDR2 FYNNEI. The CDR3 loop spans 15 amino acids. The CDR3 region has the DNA TGTGCCAGCAGCGAAGGCCAGGGGATCTACAATGAGCAGTTCTTC. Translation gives CASSEGQGIYNEQFF. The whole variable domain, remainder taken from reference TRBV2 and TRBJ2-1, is EPEVTQTPSHQVTQMGQEVILRCVPISNHLYFYWYRQILGQKVEFLVSFYNNEISEKSEIFDDQFSVERPDGSNFTLKIRSTKLEDSAMYFCASSEGQGIYNEQFFGPGTRLTVL.

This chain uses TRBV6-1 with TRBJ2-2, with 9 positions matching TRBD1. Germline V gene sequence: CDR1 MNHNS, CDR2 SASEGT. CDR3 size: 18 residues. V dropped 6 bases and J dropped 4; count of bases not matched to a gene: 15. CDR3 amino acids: CASSQGQGAFRFTGELFF. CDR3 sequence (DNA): TGTGCCAGCAGCCAGGGACAGGGTGCCTTCCGGTTCACCGGGGAGCTGTTTTTT.

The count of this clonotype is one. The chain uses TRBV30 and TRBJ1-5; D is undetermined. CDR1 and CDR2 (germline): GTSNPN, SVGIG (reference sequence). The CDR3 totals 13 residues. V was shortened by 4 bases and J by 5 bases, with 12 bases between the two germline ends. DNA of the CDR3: TGTGCCTGGAAGCAGGATGATTATCAGCCCCAGCATTTT. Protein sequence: CAWKQDDYQPQHF.

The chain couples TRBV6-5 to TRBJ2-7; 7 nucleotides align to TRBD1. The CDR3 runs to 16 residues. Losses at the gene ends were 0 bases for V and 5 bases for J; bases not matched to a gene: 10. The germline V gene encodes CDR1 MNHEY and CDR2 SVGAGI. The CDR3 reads CASSYSITTGPDEQYF. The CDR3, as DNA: TGTGCCAGCAGTTACTCGATTACGACAGGGCCGGACGAGCAGTACTTC.

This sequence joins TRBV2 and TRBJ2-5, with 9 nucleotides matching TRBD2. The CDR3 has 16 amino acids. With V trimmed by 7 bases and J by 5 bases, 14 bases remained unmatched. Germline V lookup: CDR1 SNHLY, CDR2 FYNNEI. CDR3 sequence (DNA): TGTGCCAGCAAAAGGCCCAGCGGGGGGCCGGGGGAGACCCAGTACTTC. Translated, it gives CASKRPSGGPGETQYF. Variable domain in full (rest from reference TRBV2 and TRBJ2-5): EPEVTQTPSHQVTQMGQEVILRCVPISNHLYFYWYRQILGQKVEFLVSFYNNEISEKSEIFDDQFSVERPDGSNFTLKIRSTKLEDSAMYFCASKRPSGGPGETQYFGPGTRLLVL.

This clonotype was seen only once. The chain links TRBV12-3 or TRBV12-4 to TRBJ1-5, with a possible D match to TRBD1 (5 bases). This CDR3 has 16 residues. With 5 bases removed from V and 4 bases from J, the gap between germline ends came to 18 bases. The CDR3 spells CASSGQGLGLNQPQHF. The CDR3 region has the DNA TGTGCCAGCAGTGGACAAGGTTTGGGCCTAAATCAGCCCCAGCATTTT.

Here the CDR3 reads CASSLTRFGDEQFF. In nucleotides, the CDR3 is TGTGCCAGCAGCCTCACTAGATTCGGCGATGAGCAGTTCTTC. The chain combines TRBV28 with TRBJ2-1; a weak D match, TRBD2 (5 bases). V dropped 6 bases and J dropped 8 bases, with 17 bases sitting between them. Germline V gives CDR1 MDHEN, CDR2 SYDVKM. CDR3 length equals 14 residues.

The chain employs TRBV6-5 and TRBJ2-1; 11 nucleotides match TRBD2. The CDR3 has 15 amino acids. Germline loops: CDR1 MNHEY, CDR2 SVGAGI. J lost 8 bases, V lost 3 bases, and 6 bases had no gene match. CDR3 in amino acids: CASSYRGSGGDEQFF. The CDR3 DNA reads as TGTGCCAGCAGTTATAGGGGTAGCGGGGGGGATGAGCAGTTCTTC.

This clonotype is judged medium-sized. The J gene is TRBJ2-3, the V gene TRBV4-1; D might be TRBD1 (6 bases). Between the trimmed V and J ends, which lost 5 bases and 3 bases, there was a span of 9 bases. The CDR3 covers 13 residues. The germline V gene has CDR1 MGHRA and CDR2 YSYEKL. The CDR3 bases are TGCGCCAGCAGCTACCAGGGGACAGATACGCAGTATTTT. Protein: CASSYQGTDTQYF.

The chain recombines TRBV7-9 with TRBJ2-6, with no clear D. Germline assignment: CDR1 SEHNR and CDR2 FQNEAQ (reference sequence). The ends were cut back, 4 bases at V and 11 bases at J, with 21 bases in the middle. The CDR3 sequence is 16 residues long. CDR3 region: CASSYQLTGFPHVLTF. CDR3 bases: TGTGCCAGCAGCTACCAGTTAACTGGGTTCCCGCACGTCCTGACTTTC.

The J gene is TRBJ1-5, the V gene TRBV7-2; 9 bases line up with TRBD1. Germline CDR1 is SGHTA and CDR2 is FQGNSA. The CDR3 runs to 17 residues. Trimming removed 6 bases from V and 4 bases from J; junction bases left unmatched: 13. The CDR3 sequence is CASSPGQGLSGNQPQHF. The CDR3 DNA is TGTGCCAGCAGTCCGGGACAGGGCCTCTCTGGGAATCAGCCCCAGCATTTT.

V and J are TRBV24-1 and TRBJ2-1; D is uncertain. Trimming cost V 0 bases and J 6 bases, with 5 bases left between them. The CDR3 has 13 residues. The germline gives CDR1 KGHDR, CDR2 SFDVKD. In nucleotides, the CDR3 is TGTGCCACCAGTGATTTGCAGGTCAATGAGCAGTTCTTC. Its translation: CATSDLQVNEQFF.

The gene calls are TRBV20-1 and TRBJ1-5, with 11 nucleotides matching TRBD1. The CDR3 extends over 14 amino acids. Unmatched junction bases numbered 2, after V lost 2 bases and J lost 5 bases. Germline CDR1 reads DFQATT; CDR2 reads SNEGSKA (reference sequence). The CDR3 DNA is TGCAGTGCTAGACGGACAGGGGGCTATCAGCCCCAGCATTTT. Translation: CSARRTGGYQPQHF.

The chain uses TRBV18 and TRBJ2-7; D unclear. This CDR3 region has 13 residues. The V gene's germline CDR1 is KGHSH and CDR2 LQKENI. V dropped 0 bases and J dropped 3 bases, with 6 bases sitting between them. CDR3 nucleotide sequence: TGTGCCAGCTCACCACCGGGGAACTACGAGCAGTACTTC. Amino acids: CASSPPGNYEQYF.